This paragraph covers one T cell receptor (beta chain) sequence. The data derive from a study of T cell changes during pregnancy in multiple sclerosis. The data were produced by immunoSEQ multiplex PCR, yet TCRdb's version contains in-frame clones alone and is incomplete. The sample lists about 44,000 clones; approximately 96% were seen once. The CDR3 contains 12 residues. CDR1 and CDR2 from the germline V gene are SNHLY and FYNNEI. With 8 bases clipped from V and 2 bases from J, the junction kept 3 bases outside the gene matches. Sample: peripheral blood, taken in the second trimester of pregnancy. The receptor's source is a female donor with multiple sclerosis, enrolled in a pregnancy study. The V and J genes are TRBV2 and TRBJ2-7; TRBD1 matches 7 bases. The DNA for the CDR3 is TGTGCCAGCGACAGGGATACCTACGAGCAGTACTTC. Its protein is CASDRDTYEQYF.